This T cell receptor beta chain derives from a study of molecular identifiers for immune sequencing clone quantification. It was with previously described methods and listed TCR primers that bulk TCR libraries were made. TCRdb reanalysed the PCR reads using MiXCR and keeps one entry per CDR3 protein. The sample carries more than 250,000 distinct CDR3 sequences, about 22% recorded once. The naive CD8 libraries originated from between about 18,000 and 1,000,000 sorted cells and drew on 10%, 30% or 50% RNA. This clonotype occurred many times. The CDR3 covers 16 residues. Germline CDR1 is SGHTA and CDR2 is FQGNSA. V gave up 4 bases and J gave up 3 bases, with 19 bases separating them.

The sequenced sample was naive CD8+ T cells from blood, with Jurkat cell RNA spiked in. Subset meaning: FACS-sorted CD8+CD4-CCR7+CD45RA+ naive T cells. The sequence was obtained from a human donor in good health. Some libraries in this study had Jurkat cell RNA spiked in. The genes are TRBV7-2 and TRBJ2-7, with D maybe TRBD1 (6 bases). This chain's CDR3 is CASSSRNSGTNYEQYF. For the CDR3, the DNA is TGTGCCAGCAGCTCACGCAACTCCGGGACAAACTACGAGCAGTACTTC.